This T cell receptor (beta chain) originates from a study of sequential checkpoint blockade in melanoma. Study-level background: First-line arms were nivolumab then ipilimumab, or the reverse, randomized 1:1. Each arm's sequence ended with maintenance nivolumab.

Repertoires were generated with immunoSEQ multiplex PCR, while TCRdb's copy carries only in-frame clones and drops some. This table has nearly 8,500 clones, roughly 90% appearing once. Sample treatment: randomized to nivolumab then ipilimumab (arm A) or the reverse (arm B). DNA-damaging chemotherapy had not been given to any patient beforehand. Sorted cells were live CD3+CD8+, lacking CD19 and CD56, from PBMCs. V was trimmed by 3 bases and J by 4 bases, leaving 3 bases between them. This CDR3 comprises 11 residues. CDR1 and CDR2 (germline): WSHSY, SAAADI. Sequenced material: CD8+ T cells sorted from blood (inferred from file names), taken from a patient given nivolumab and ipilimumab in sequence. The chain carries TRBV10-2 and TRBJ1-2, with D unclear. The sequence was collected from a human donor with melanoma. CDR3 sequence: CASSDSYGYTF. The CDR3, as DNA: TGCGCCAGCAGTGACAGCTATGGCTACACCTTC.